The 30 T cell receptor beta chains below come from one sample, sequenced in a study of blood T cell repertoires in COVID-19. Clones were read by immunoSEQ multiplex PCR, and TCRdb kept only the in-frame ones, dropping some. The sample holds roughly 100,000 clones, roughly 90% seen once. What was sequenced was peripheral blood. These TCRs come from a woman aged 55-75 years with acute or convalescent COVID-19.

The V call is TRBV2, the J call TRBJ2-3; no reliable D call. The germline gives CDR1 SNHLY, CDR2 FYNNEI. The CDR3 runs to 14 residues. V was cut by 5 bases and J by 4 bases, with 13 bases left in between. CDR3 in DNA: TGTGCCAGCAGTCGTGCTAGACCCCCAGATACGCAGTATTTT. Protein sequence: CASSRARPPDTQYF.

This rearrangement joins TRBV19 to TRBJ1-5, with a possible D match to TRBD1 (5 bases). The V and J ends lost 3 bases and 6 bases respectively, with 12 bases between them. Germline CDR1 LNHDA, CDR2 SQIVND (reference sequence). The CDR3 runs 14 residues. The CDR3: CASSISQGSQPQHF. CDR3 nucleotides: TGTGCCAGTAGTATCAGCCAGGGTAGTCAGCCCCAGCATTTT.

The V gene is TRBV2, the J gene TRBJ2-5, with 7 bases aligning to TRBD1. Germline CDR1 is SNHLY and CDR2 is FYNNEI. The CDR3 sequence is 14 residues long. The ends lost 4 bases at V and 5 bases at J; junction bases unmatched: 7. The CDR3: CASSVETGYETQYF. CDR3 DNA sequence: TGTGCCAGCAGTGTTGAGACAGGGTACGAGACCCAGTACTTC.

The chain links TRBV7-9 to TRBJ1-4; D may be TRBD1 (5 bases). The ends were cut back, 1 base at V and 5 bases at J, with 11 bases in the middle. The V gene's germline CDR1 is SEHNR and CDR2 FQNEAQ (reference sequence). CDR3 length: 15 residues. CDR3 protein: CASSLGGTLNEKLFF. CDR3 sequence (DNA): TGTGCCAGCAGCTTAGGCGGGACCCTCAATGAAAAACTGTTTTTT.

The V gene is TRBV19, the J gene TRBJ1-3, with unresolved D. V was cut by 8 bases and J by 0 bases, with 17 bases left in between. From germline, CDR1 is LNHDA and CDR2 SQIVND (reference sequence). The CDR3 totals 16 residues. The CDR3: CASSLLLRDSGNTIYF. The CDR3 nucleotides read TGTGCCAGTTCCTTGCTTCTGAGGGACTCTGGAAACACCATATATTTT.

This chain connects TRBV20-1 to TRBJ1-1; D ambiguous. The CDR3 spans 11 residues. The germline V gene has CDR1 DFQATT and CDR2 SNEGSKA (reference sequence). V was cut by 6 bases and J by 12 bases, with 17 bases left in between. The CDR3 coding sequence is TGCAGTGCAAGGACTTCCAAGCAAACTTTCTTT. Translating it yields CSARTSKQTFF.

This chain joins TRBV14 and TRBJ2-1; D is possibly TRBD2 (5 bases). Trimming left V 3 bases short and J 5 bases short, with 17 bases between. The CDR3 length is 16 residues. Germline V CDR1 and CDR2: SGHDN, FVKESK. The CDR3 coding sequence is TGTGCCAGCAGCCAGAGGAGCGGCCTCCGGGACAATGAGCAGTTCTTC. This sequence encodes CASSQRSGLRDNEQFF.

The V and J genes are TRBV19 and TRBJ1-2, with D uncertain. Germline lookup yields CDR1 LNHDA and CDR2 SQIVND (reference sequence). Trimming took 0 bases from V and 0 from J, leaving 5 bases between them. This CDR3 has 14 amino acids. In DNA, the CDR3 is TGTGCCAGTAGTATAGAACTAGCTAACTATGGCTACACCTTC. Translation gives CASSIELANYGYTF.

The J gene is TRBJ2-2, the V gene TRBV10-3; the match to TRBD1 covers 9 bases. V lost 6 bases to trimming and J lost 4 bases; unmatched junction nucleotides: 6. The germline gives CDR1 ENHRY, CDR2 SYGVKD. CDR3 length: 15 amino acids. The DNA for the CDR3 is TGTGCCATCAGACCGGGACAGGGTGTCACCGGGGAGCTGTTTTTT. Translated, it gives CAIRPGQGVTGELFF.

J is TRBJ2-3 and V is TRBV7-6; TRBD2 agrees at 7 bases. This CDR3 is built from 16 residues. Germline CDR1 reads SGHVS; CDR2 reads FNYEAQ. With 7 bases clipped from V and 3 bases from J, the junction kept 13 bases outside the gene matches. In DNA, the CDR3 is TGTGCCAGCACTGCTCGGGTAGCGGGTATTACAGATACGCAGTATTTT. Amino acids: CASTARVAGITDTQYF.

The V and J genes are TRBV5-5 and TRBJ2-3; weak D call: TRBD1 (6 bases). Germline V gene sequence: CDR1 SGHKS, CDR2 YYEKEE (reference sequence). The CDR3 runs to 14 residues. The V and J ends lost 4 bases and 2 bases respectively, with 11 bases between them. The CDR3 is CASSGDIFTDTQYF. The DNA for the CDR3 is TGTGCCAGCAGCGGGGACATTTTCACAGATACGCAGTATTTT. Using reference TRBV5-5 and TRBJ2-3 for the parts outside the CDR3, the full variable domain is DAGVTQSPTHLIKTRGQQVTLRCSPISGHKSVSWYQQVLGQGPQFIFQYYEKEERGRGNFPDRFSARQFPNYSSELNVNALLLGDSALYLCASSGDIFTDTQYFGPGTRLTVL.

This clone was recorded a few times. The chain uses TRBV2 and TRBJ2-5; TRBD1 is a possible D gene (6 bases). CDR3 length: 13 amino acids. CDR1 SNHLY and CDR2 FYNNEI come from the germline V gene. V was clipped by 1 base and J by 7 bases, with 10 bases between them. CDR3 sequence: CASSEDGRGTQYF. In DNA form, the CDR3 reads TGTGCCAGCAGTGAAGACGGCAGGGGGACCCAGTACTTC.

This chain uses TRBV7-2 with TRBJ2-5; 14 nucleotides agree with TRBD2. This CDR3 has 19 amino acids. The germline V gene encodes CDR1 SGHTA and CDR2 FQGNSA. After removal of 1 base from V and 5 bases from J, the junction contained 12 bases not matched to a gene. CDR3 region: CASSLGGLAGAMYRETQYF. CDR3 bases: TGTGCCAGCAGCTTAGGGGGACTAGCGGGAGCTATGTATCGTGAGACCCAGTACTTC.

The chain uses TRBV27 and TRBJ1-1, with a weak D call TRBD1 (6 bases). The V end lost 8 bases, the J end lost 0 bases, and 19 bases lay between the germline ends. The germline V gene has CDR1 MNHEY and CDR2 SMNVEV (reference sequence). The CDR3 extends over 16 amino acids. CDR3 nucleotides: TGTGCCAGCGCCCTGGGGGGGGCAATCATGAACACTGAAGCTTTCTTT. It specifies CASALGGAIMNTEAFF.

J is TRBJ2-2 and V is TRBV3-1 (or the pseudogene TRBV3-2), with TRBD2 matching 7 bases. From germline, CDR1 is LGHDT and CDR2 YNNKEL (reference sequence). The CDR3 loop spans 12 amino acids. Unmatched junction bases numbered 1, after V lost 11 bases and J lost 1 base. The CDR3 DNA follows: TGTGCCGGGAGGGAGAACACCGGGGAGCTGTTTTTT. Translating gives CAGRENTGELFF.

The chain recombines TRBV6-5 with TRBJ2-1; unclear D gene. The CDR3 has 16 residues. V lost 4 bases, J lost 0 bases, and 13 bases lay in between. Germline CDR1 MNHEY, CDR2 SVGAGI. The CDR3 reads CASSFFALSSYNEQFF. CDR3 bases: TGTGCCAGCAGTTTTTTCGCCCTTAGCTCCTACAATGAGCAGTTCTTC.

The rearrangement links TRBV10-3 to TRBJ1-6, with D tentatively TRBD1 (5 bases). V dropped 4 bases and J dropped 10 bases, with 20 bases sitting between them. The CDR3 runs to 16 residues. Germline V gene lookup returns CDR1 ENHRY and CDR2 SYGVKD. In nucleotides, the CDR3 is TGTGCCATCAGTGCCTTCGGGGGAGGGGAATTATCACCCCTCCACTTT. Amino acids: CAISAFGGGELSPLHF.

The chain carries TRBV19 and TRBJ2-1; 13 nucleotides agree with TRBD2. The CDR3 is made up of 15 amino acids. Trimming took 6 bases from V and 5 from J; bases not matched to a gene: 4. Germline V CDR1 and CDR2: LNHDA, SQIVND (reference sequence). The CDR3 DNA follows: TGTGCCAGTAGGACGGGACTAGCGGGACACAATGAGCAGTTCTTC. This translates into CASRTGLAGHNEQFF.

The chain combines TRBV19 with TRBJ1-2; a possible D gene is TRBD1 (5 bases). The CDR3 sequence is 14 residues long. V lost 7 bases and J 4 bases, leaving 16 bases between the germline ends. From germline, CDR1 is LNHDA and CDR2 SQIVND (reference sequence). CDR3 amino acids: CASTMGGWSYGYTF. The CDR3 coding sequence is TGTGCCAGTACCATGGGGGGATGGAGCTATGGCTACACCTTC.

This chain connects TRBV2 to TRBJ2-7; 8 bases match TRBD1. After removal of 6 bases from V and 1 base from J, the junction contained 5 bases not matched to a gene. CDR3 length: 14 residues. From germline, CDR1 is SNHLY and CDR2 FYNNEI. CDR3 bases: TGTGCCAGCAGACGCCAGGGGGCTTCCTACGAGCAGTACTTC. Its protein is CASRRQGASYEQYF.

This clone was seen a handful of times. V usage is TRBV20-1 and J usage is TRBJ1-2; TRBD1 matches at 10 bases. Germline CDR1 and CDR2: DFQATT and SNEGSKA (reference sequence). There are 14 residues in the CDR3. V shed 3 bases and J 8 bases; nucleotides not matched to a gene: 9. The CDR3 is CSASRDRGLEGYTF. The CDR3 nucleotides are TGCAGTGCTAGTAGGGACAGGGGTTTGGAGGGCTACACCTTC.

The CDR3 DNA sequence: TGTGCCTGGGATCAGGGCTCTGGAAACACCATATATTTT. It specifies CAWDQGSGNTIYF. V gene TRBV30 combines with J gene TRBJ1-3, with D possibly matching TRBD1 (5 bases). CDR3 length: 13 residues. Looked up from germline, CDR1 is GTSNPN and CDR2 is SVGIG (reference sequence). Trimming shortened V by 5 bases and J by 0 bases, and 8 bases separated the two germline ends.

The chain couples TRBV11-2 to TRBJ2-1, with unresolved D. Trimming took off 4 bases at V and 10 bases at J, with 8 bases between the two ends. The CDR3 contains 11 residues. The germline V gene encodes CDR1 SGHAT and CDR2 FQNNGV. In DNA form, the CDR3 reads TGTGCCAGCAGCTCTAGTTGGGAGCAGTTCTTC. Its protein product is CASSSSWEQFF.

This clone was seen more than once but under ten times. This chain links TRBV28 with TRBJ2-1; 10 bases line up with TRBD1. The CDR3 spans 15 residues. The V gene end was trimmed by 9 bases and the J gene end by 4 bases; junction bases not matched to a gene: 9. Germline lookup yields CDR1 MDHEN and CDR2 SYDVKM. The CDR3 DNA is TGTGCCAGTCACTTGACAGGGGGCAATTACAATGAGCAGTTCTTC. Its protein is CASHLTGGNYNEQFF.

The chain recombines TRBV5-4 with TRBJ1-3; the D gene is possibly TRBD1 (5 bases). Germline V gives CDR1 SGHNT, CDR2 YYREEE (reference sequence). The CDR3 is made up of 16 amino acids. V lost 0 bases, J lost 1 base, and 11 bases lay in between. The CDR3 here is CASSLATGASGNTIYF. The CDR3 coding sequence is TGTGCCAGCAGCTTGGCCACAGGAGCATCTGGAAACACCATATATTTT.

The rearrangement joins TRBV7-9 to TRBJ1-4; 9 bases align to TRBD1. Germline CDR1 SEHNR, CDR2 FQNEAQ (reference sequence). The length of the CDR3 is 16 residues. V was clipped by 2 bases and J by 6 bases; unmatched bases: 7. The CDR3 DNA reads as TGTGCCAGCAGCTTACTCTCCGGGACAGGGCATGAAAAACTGTTTTTT. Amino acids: CASSLLSGTGHEKLFF.

CDR3: CASSVGLLNTEAFF. In nucleotides, the CDR3 is TGTGCCAGCAGCGTGGGCCTGTTGAACACTGAAGCTTTCTTT. The chain links TRBV11-2 to TRBJ1-1; no clear D. The V end was cut by 5 bases, the J end by 0 bases, with 10 bases between. The CDR3 has 14 amino acids. CDR1 is SGHAT, CDR2 FQNNGV, per germline.

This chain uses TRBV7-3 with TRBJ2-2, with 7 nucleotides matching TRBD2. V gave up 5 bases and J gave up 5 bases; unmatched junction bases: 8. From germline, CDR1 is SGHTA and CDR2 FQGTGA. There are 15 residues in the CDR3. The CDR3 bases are TGTGCCAGCAGCCCGACTAGCACGCGGACCGGGGAGCTGTTTTTT. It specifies CASSPTSTRTGELFF.

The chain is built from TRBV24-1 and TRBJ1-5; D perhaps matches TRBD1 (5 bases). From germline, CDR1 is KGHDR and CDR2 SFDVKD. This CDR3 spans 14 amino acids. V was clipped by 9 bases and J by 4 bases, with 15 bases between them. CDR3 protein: CATSYGGGNQPQHF. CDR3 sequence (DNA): TGTGCCACCTCCTACGGGGGGGGAAATCAGCCCCAGCATTTT.

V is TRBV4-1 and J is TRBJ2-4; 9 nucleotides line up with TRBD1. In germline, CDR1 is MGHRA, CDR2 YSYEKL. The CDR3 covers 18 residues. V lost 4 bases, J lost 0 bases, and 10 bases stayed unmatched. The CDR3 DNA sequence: TGCGCCAGCAGCCCAGGACAGGGGACCCGCCTAGCCAAAAACATTCAGTACTTC. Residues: CASSPGQGTRLAKNIQYF.